The next 19 T cell receptor beta chains were all read from a single sample in a study of cytomegalovirus exposure and HLA in healthy donors (dated by TCRdb to 2016 to 2017). Receptor amplification or capture employed the immunoSEQ multiplex PCR assay. For the multiplex PCR, a mixture combining 60 forward primers for TCR Vbeta segments and 13 reverse primers for TCR Jbeta segments was used. TCRdb stores this immuneACCESS table with in-frame sequences only. Part of the clones is absent; in the studies checked, under half of the shortfall reflects unresolved V genes, and no reason is known for the rest. Recorded for this sample are about 120,000 clones; roughly 65% of them occurred a single time. The top ten hold more than 8% of the sample. The sequencing sample was made of PBMCs. Receptors originate from a man aged 35 to 55 in good health and CMV-seropositive.

The chain recombines TRBV13 with TRBJ2-7; possible D gene TRBD1, 6 bases. Germline V lookup: CDR1 PRHDT, CDR2 FYEKMQ (reference sequence). Deletions cut 0 bases from V and 4 bases from J, with 19 bases between. There are 17 residues in the CDR3. CDR3 sequence: CASSLGKIYRERYEQYF. The CDR3, as DNA: TGTGCCAGCAGCTTAGGGAAAATATACAGGGAAAGATACGAGCAGTACTTC.

The chain links TRBV5-1 to TRBJ2-5; TRBD2 agrees at 7 bases. Trimming at V came to 4 bases and at J to 7 bases, leaving 10 bases not matched to a gene. The CDR3 contains 14 residues. The germline V gene encodes CDR1 SGHRS and CDR2 YFSETQ. The CDR3 protein is CASSPGLGRVTQYF. DNA of the CDR3: TGCGCCAGCAGCCCAGGACTAGGTAGGGTGACCCAGTACTTC. Looking up the rest from reference TRBV5-1 and TRBJ2-5 gives the full variable domain: KAGVTQTPRYLIKTRGQQVTLSCSPISGHRSVSWYQQTPGQGLQFLFEYFSETQRNKGNFPGRFSGRQFSNSRSEMNVSTLELGDSALYLCASSPGLGRVTQYFGPGTRLLVL.

This clone was recorded a few times. The chain combines TRBV19 with TRBJ1-1; no clear D gene. The CDR3 contains 13 residues. V dropped 3 bases and J dropped 2 bases, with 7 bases sitting between them. In germline, CDR1 is LNHDA, CDR2 SQIVND (reference sequence). The CDR3 loop reads CASSITTNTEAFF. CDR3 DNA sequence: TGTGCCAGTAGTATTACAACCAACACTGAAGCTTTCTTT.

This clone was counted only a few times. The chain carries TRBV4-2 and TRBJ2-7; 14 bases align to TRBD2. This CDR3 contains 17 residues. Per germline, CDR1 LGHNA and CDR2 YNFKEQ. The V segment lost 4 bases and the J segment 5 bases; nucleotides outside the gene matches: 10. Here the CDR3 reads CASSLGLAGGSENEQYF. In DNA, the CDR3 is TGTGCCAGCAGCCTAGGACTAGCGGGAGGCTCGGAGAACGAGCAGTACTTC.

This clone appeared a few times. This chain joins TRBV11-2 and TRBJ1-6, with a weak D call TRBD1 (5 bases). The V gene lost 2 bases and the J gene lost 2 bases, with 13 bases spanning the gap. The CDR3 contains 17 residues. Germline V CDR1 and CDR2: SGHAT, FQNNGV. The DNA of the CDR3 is TGTGCCAGCAGCTTAATGCAGGGATACGCCTATAATTCACCCCTCCACTTT. This translates into CASSLMQGYAYNSPLHF.

This clone has only a few counts. This chain links TRBV27 with TRBJ2-2, with 8 bases aligning to TRBD1. Germline CDR1 is MNHEY and CDR2 is SMNVEV (reference sequence). V lost 7 bases, J lost 0 bases, and 10 bases stayed unmatched. CDR3 length equals 17 residues. The CDR3 region is CASTVYSGGTNTGELFF. The CDR3 nucleotides read TGTGCCAGCACCGTCTATTCAGGGGGCACGAACACCGGGGAGCTGTTTTTT.

J is TRBJ2-4 and V is TRBV5-4, with 7 nucleotides matching TRBD2. Trimming cost V 4 bases and J 0 bases; bases outside gene matches: 4. The CDR3 is 15 amino acids. The germline V gene has CDR1 SGHNT and CDR2 YYREEE (reference sequence). The CDR3 spells CASSGRGEAKNIQYF. In nucleotides, the CDR3 is TGTGCCAGCAGCGGGAGGGGCGAAGCCAAAAACATTCAGTACTTC. Supplemented by reference TRBV5-4 and TRBJ2-4, the full variable domain reads ETGVTQSPTHLIKTRGQQVTLRCSSQSGHNTVSWYQQALGQGPQFIFQYYREEENGRGNFPPRFSGLQFPNYSSELNVNALELDDSALYLCASSGRGEAKNIQYFGAGTRLSVL.

This sequence joins TRBV7-2 and TRBJ2-1, with D possibly being TRBD1 (6 bases). Trimming stripped 6 bases from V and 1 base from J, with 13 bases between. The germline gives CDR1 SGHTA, CDR2 FQGNSA. The CDR3 consists of 15 residues. The CDR3 nucleotides read TGTGCCAGCAGTTTACAGGGATGGTCCTACAATGAGCAGTTCTTC. This codes for CASSLQGWSYNEQFF.

The rearrangement uses TRBV18 and TRBJ1-1; 10 bases align to TRBD1. This CDR3 is built from 14 residues. Germline loops: CDR1 KGHSH, CDR2 LQKENI. With 3 bases clipped from V and 4 bases from J, the junction kept 2 bases outside the gene matches. The CDR3 protein is CASSPDRGSTEAFF. DNA of the CDR3: TGTGCCAGCTCACCGGACAGGGGGTCCACTGAAGCTTTCTTT.

This clone was seen only once. The chain couples TRBV19 to TRBJ2-7; D gene ambiguous. V lost 6 bases, J lost 2 bases, and 14 bases lay in between. CDR1 is LNHDA and CDR2 is SQIVND in the germline V gene (reference sequence). This CDR3 is built from 14 residues. The DNA for the CDR3 is TGTGCCAGTAGGGTTGGCAGAAATACCTACGAGCAGTACTTC. Protein sequence: CASRVGRNTYEQYF.

The rearrangement uses TRBV10-3 and TRBJ2-5, with D tentatively TRBD2 (5 bases). TRBJ2-7 explains the end of the DNA better; the J call may be wrong. Germline CDR1 reads ENHRY; CDR2 reads SYGVKD. This CDR3 contains 13 residues. As DNA, the CDR3 is TGTGCCATCAGGGGAAGCGGTGACTACGAGCAGTACTTC. Translating it yields CAIRGSGDYEQYF.

This clone has a handful of counts. The chain carries TRBV1 and TRBJ1-1; no DNA check was done on the table's D call, TRBD1. TRBV1 is listed as a pseudogene. The CDR3 is 15 residues long. In DNA, the CDR3 is TGCACCAGCAGCCAAGAGCATTGTCAGGGTATTAAGGCTTTCTTT. Protein product: CTSSQEHCQGIKAFF.

This sequence joins TRBV9 and TRBJ1-1; 8 bases map to TRBD1. There are 15 residues in the CDR3. Germline trimming cut 3 bases from V and 1 base from J; bases unmatched to any gene: 5. Germline lookup yields CDR1 SGDLS and CDR2 YYNGEE. Here the CDR3 DNA reads TGTGCCAGCAGCGCAGACGGGACAGGGAACACTGAAGCTTTCTTT. Translation gives CASSADGTGNTEAFF.

As for this clone: This sample includes further DNA sequences coding for the same CDR3. The chain carries TRBV18 and TRBJ2-7; 7 nucleotides agree with TRBD1. The CDR3 spans 14 residues. J lost 4 bases, V lost 2 bases, and 5 bases had no gene match. Germline V gene data show CDR1 as KGHSH and CDR2 as LQKENI. CDR3 in amino acids: CASSPRQGTYEQYF. CDR3 nucleotides: TGTGCCAGCTCACCAAGACAGGGCACTTACGAGCAGTACTTC.

This clone turned up a few times. The V gene is TRBV29-1, the J gene TRBJ2-3; the D gene is possibly TRBD1 (6 bases). The CDR3 consists of 11 residues. Germline V gene data show CDR1 as SQVTM and CDR2 as ANQGSEA. Trimming removed 5 bases from V and 3 bases from J, with 6 bases in between. CDR3 loop: CSVRGTDTQYF. The CDR3 nucleotides read TGCAGCGTTAGGGGGACAGATACGCAGTATTTT.

This clone was seen a few times. The chain employs TRBV5-8 and TRBJ1-6; D unclear. The CDR3 is 11 amino acids. Trimming left V 0 bases short and J 12 bases short, with 4 bases between. Germline V gene data show CDR1 as SGHTS and CDR2 as YDEGEE. The CDR3 loop reads CASSLGGPLHF. The CDR3 DNA sequence: TGTGCCAGCAGCTTGGGCGGACCCCTCCACTTT.

V gene TRBV7-9 combines with J gene TRBJ1-6, with no clear D. Per the germline V gene, CDR1 is SEHNR and CDR2 is FQNEAQ (reference sequence). Trimming removed 5 bases from V and 7 bases from J, with 12 bases in between. The CDR3 sequence is 14 residues long. The CDR3 DNA follows: TGTGCCAGCAGCCGGATTAGCGAGAATTCACCCCTCCACTTT. The encoded protein is CASSRISENSPLHF.

The V and J genes are TRBV29-1 and TRBJ2-6; D possibly corresponds to TRBD1 (6 bases). The germline CDR1 and CDR2 sequences are SQVTM and ANQGSEA. V was trimmed by 7 bases and J by 0 bases, leaving 22 bases between them. The CDR3 is made up of 18 amino acids. CDR3 sequence: CSALDNRGLHSGANVLTF. The CDR3 DNA reads as TGCAGCGCCCTCGACAATAGGGGGTTGCACTCTGGGGCCAACGTCCTGACTTTC.

This clone showed up just once. This sequence joins TRBV6-1 and TRBJ2-3; 7 bases line up with TRBD1. This CDR3 has 15 amino acids. CDR1 MNHNS and CDR2 SASEGT come from the germline V gene. The ends lost 5 bases at V and 4 bases at J; junction bases unmatched: 9. CDR3 DNA: TGTGCCAGCAGTCTAGGGGGCTTAACGGCAGATACGCAGTATTTT. It encodes CASSLGGLTADTQYF.